This TCR beta chain was captured by sequencing in a study of regulatory T cells in long-lasting Graves disease. Study at large: Over 5 years on antithyroid drugs plus positive TSH receptor antibodies marked Graves' disease as persistent.

Study-level findings and limits: Those with persistent Graves' had less TCR diversity than newly diagnosed patients.

Indicated time point: persistent/refractory GD, antithyroid drugs over 5 years with positive TRAb. PBMCs provided the RNA from which the TCR library was made. With iRepertoire HTBI primers and Arm-PCR of CDR3 regions, TCR beta libraries were built. In the authors' workflow: The samples included 60 to 75 TRBV and over eleven TRBJ segments. MiXCR, applied by TCRdb to the multiplex PCR reads, yields one record per CDR3 protein. These V and J calls originate from TCRdb's pipeline instead of the authors' own analysis. The data hold 400,000 to 600,000 distinct CDR3 sequences, with 20% to 25% observed a single time. This clonotype was detected many times. The target antigen is unknown. CDR3 length: 13 residues. Germline CDR1 is DFQATT and CDR2 is SNEGSKA (reference sequence). V was pared by 6 bases and J by 3 bases, with 4 bases of the junction left unmatched.

This chain uses TRBV20-1 with TRBJ2-7; TRBD1 aligns across 11 bases. The specimen was peripheral blood mononuclear cells (PBMCs), collected when the disease was refractory, from a patient treated with antithyroid drugs. The receptor was derived from a female donor with Graves disease. CDR3 bases: TGCAGTGCCCCGGGACAGGGGGACTACGAGCAGTACTTC. It is translated as CSAPGQGDYEQYF.